This T cell receptor (beta chain) was sequenced for a study of T cell repertoires in cytomegalovirus infection. Overall study: Public TCR beta signature analysis indicated the presence of both CMV infection and matching HLA type. General observations from the study: What dominated the ex vivo response were HLA-C-restricted CMV-specific TCR beta clonotypes. Accumulated public TCR beta family frequency recognized individuals carrying CMV together with the relevant HLA.

TCRdb called the reads again in MiXCR, with one record for every CDR3 protein. The table records under 800,000 distinct CDR3 sequences, less than 25% of them present only once. Trimming removed 5 bases from V and 9 bases from J; junction bases left unmatched: 6. This CDR3 is 13 amino acids long. Looked up from germline, CDR1 is MNHEY and CDR2 is SMNVEV (reference sequence). A word on this clonotype: Its antigen remains unidentified.

The clonotype was recovered from a human donor in good health (CMV status not recorded). Some clones in this sample may be carry-over from other donors' samples. The sample comprised CD8+ T cells from PBMCs. The rearrangement links TRBV27 to TRBJ2-4; 8 nucleotides agree with TRBD1. The CDR3 DNA sequence: TGTGCCAGCAGTCGACAGGGGTTGAGCATTCAGTACTTC. Translating it yields CASSRQGLSIQYF.